This TCR beta chain appears in the sequencing data of a study of cytomegalovirus exposure and HLA in healthy donors (TCRdb year 2017). Some background on the complete study: An earlier analysis of approximately 550 of the donors reported 250 to 350 Gb of sequence data and around 110 million unique TCR beta sequences from 150 million to 200 million T cells. Roughly 300 gigabases of sequencing data and 78 million or so unique TCR sequences were included in an early release covering roughly 600 HLA-typed donors. Of the 300 to 450 genotyped donors, approximately 83% fell in the genetic ancestry cluster associated with self-reported Caucasian donors. The study was designed to test whether signatures of past pathogen exposure could be identified by cataloging public T cell receptors. The study used immunosequencing to profile the T cell repertoires of approximately 650 subjects and linked those repertoires to cytomegalovirus serostatus. Besides the first cohort of some 670 subjects, a separate validation cohort made up of over 100 different subjects was used. To predict cytomegalovirus infection status, the study combined high-throughput TCR immunosequencing, statistical association of individual TCRs with disease status, and machine learning. A later analysis re-analyzed previously published TCR beta repertoires from 666 donors and added high-resolution HLA genotyping to study TCR occurrence patterns. The later analysis used no new phenotypic data to find candidate immune exposures, relying instead on TCR beta sequences and their occurrence across donors. To decide whether each TCR beta V gene segment behaved as functional or pseudogenic, an earlier analysis of fewer than 750 of the donors relied on high-throughput TCR beta sequencing. Donor age, sex, ethnicity and CMV serostatus were compiled alongside the repertoire data. Genome-wide SNP genotypes for about 65% of the 666 donors were used in a later genetic analysis, which treated that subset as a discovery cohort. All discovery cohort repertoires had been generated using a single sequencing platform. HLA typing covered class I and class II loci at four-digit resolution. Typing coverage differed by locus: A, B, C, DRB1 and DQB1 were typed in roughly 620-630 donors, DQA1 in approximately 520, DPA1 in some 600, and DPB1 in 472. Four to six DR-DQ haplotypes were handled as single units for association and clustering, since linkage in the cohort was strong. Across around 400 genotyped donors of the cohort, an average of about 220,000 unique TCR beta nucleotide sequences per donor were sequenced, and approximately 19% of those sequences were non-productive. Results and caveats for the whole study, not just this receptor: Presence/absence analyses assumed roughly uniform sequencing depth across donors, an assumption that may not hold. An association between a missense DCLRE1C variant and V-gene and J-gene trimming of TCR beta chains was found in a later genetic analysis and replicated in an independent cohort. In vitro tests confirmed that three of the cytomegalovirus-associated TCR beta chains recognize cytomegalovirus antigens. Most CMV-associated TCR beta chains appeared to be HLA-restricted in a later analysis, and the HLA associations seemed to be driven largely by CMV exposure. Because HLA typing was missing for some donors at each locus, association tests included only the typed subset. Some IMGT-functional V segments, including TRBV6-2 and TRBV6-3, could not be distinguished by the 87-base-pair reads and were therefore excluded. Cytomegalovirus status was reported to be diagnosed by the classifier with high specificity and sensitivity in both the original and validation cohorts. Correlated functional status among segregating V segments might reflect linkage disequilibrium, but an unknown experimental factor could not be ruled out. It was suggested by the authors that the approach could potentially be generalized to other disease states and immunological phenotypes. A further reported finding was that TCR beta sequences accurately predicted the HLA-A and HLA-B alleles for most subjects in the first cohort. In an earlier analysis of about 600 of the donors, most TCR beta V segments appeared in productive rearrangements about 87% or about 30% of the time, broadly matching IMGT annotations. About 15 rarely observed V segments, including chromosome 9 orphons, were excluded from the earlier analysis of a few hundred of the donors because counts were too low. Strong co-occurrence of HLA alleles, especially DR and DQ, made assigning TCR associations to individual alleles difficult. In this cohort, only TCR beta chains were sequenced, and detectable features were limited by the absence of alpha or paired-chain data. A later analysis associated about 18,000 TCR beta sequences with specific HLA alleles at a false discovery rate of 0.05. The study listed 150 to 200 TCR beta chains as associated with cytomegalovirus. Immune exposure information for the cohort was limited to CMV serostatus. In a later analysis, TCR association rates were found to vary across HLA loci, with the most associated TCRs seen for DRB1 alleles and the fewest for HLA-C alleles. A later genetic analysis reported fewer N-insertions in productive TCRs among donors in an Asian-associated ancestry cluster than the roughly 700-donor mean. A later analysis found that HLA-associated TCR beta chains were more clonally expanded and had lower generation probabilities than equally common non-associated chains. According to a later analysis, parvovirus B19, influenza, CMV and Epstein-Barr virus appeared linked to several top co-occurrence clusters. A cluster of highly shared sequence variants was judged likely to represent a technical artifact of the sequencing pipeline. While some public TCRs were present in many individuals, most TCR sequences turned up only very rarely across donors.

CDR1 and CDR2 are read off the germline V gene (reference sequence) as GTSNPN and SVGIG. V loses 2 bases of germline sequence and J loses 7 bases, and the interval between the two ends is 12 bases. Measured from the cysteine to the phenylalanine, the CDR3 is 14 residues long. Just CDR3 DNA is preserved here, 42 bases in frame from base 1. In total, 600 or so healthy bone marrow donors made up the cohort. Cohort members were all nominally healthy when sampled, although unrecorded immune exposures were likely present. The donor was CMV seropositive and belonged to the group of 270 or so seropositive cohort members. A peripheral blood sample was collected from each donor, and TCR beta sequencing was performed on peripheral blood mononuclear cells. The Qiagen DNeasy Blood Extraction Kit was used to extract genomic DNA from the blood cell samples. Libraries were made using the immunoSEQ multiplex PCR assay. For the multiplex PCR, a mixture combining 60 forward primers for TCR Vbeta segments and 13 reverse primers for TCR Jbeta segments was used. A multiplex PCR assay on genomic DNA amplified the CDR3 region of rearranged TCR beta genes. Amplified TCR beta libraries were sequenced as 87-base-pair reads on the Illumina HiSeq System. In the authors' own workflow: A later analysis tallied roughly 76 million unique TCR beta chains across the 666 repertoires, and approximately 11 million of those chains were shared by two or more donors. Raw reads were error-corrected and collapsed into unique sequences with a nearest-neighbor algorithm that merged closely related sequences to remove PCR and sequencing errors. CDR3 sequences were aligned to IMGT reference sequences to assign V, D and J gene segments. For a sequence to be retained, a match of at least six nucleotides was required to both a V gene segment and a J gene segment. A rearrangement was called productive if the CDR3 had no stop codons and remained in frame with V and J, and every other rearrangement was called non-productive. Following IMGT convention, CDR3 was defined as the stretch from the second conserved V-encoded cysteine up to the conserved J-encoded phenylalanine. The earlier analysis of about 610 of the donors excluded any sequence lacking an unambiguous match to a single V gene segment. In an earlier analysis of roughly 500 of the donors, V segments were called functional above 56.7% productive rearrangements and were called segregating when the between-donor standard deviation exceeded 5%. To diagnose cytomegalovirus status from the catalog of TCR beta chain sequences, a statistical classification framework was built. In a later analysis, V and J genes were assigned by comparing TCR nucleotide sequences against IMGT/GENE-DB human TR gene sequences. In a later analysis, CDR3 sequences and most-parsimonious VDJ recombination scenarios were assigned using the TCRdist pipeline. A later analysis defined each TCR beta chain by its CDR3 amino acid sequence plus V-gene family, and excluded reads lacking a unique V-gene family. A later analysis removed over 500 highly shared, low-generation-probability nucleotide sequences to deal with suspected cross-contamination and a sequencing artifact. For each public chain, a later analysis derived a clonal expansion index from normalized ranks of inferred template counts within each repertoire. In a later analysis, generation probabilities were computed using a VDJ recombination model fitted to out-of-frame rearrangements, and the results were checked against IGoR. In a later analysis, TCR-TCR, TCR-HLA and TCR-CMV co-occurrence was scored with hypergeometric tests, and a repertoire-size bias correction was applied to TCR pairs. To estimate false discovery rates, a later analysis permuted the HLA or CMV assignments 20 times. A later analysis grouped co-occurring TCRs with DBSCAN, adding TCRdist sequence similarity when clustering within HLA-allele-positive subsets. For co-occurrence clustering, repertoires with fewer than 30,000 or more than 120,000 public chains were excluded, along with five repertoires with anomalous nucleotide sharing. TCRdb carries this immuneACCESS record with in-frame sequences only. Its versions omit some clonotypes, under half of them owing to an unresolved V gene in the studies checked, with the rest unexplained. Clone size and V and J calls were adopted from that table, with D and trimming inferred from the DNA. The table for this sample lists around 80,000 clones; approximately 62% of them were counted only once. Roughly 4.4% of the sample is taken by the ten largest.

A note on this clone: What antigen it recognizes has not been identified. Nothing much larger sits one base from this clone, and base qualities are not available.

This chain joins TRBV30 to TRBJ1-6, with the D gene call left open. The TCR originated in a male donor in good health and CMV-seropositive. Material for sequencing was PBMCs. The encoded CDR3 is CAWSYGPGNSPLHF. The nucleotides are TGTGCCTGGAGTTATGGACCGGGGAATTCACCCCTCCACTTT.